The present TCR beta chain was sequenced within a study of regulatory T cells in long-lasting Graves disease. In building TCR beta libraries, iRepertoire HTBI primers were used together with Arm-PCR of CDR3 regions. TCRdb reanalysed the multiplex PCR reads using MiXCR and keeps one entry per CDR3 protein. The sample has fewer than 550,000 distinct CDR3 sequences, about 15% seen once. This clonotype was picked up a small number of times. Its antigen is unknown. Noted time point: newly diagnosed GD, antithyroid drugs for less than 3 months. The authors made the TCR library using RNA they extracted from PBMCs. Graves' disease diagnosis relied on American Thyroid Association guidelines. Study-wide points: Comparison showed that persistent patients shared more public clonotypes (2,741) than new patients (nearly 1,000). Persistent disease preferred TRBV28, TRBJ1-2 and TRBJ2-5; new disease, TRBV20-1 and TRBJ2-1.

V was trimmed by 3 bases and J by 7 bases, leaving 13 bases between them. CDR1 and CDR2 from the germline V gene are ENHRY and SYGVKD. This CDR3 is 15 amino acids long. The same sample was also studied in work on T cells in Graves' hyperthyroidism and ophthalmopathy. That source reports: HTBI primers were used for first-round RT-PCR of the TCR CDR3.

Sequencing used peripheral blood mononuclear cells (PBMCs), obtained at new diagnosis, from a patient treated with antithyroid drugs. This TCR was sampled from a woman aged 35-65 years with Graves disease. The gene calls are TRBV10-3 and TRBJ1-6; D remains unclear. This CDR3 reads CAISEPGSRNSPLHF. The CDR3 bases are TGTGCCATCAGTGAACCAGGATCGAGGAATTCACCCCTCCACTTT.